The 20 T cell receptor beta chains below were found in one sample sequenced in a study of shared clonotypes between healthy human individuals. Assay used: immunoSEQ multiplex PCR; TCRdb lists only in-frame clones, some missing. The sample consists of some 490,000 clones, approximately 84% of them appearing once. Sequenced input: PBMCs. The receptors come from a woman between 40 and 50 years old in good health. Some clones in this sample may be carry-over from other donors' samples.

The genes are TRBV28 and TRBJ2-1; either TRBD1 or TRBD2 may supply D (6 bases each). In germline, CDR1 is MDHEN, CDR2 SYDVKM. Trimming cost V 6 bases and J 9 bases, with 18 bases left between them. CDR3 length: 14 amino acids. CDR3 protein: CASRWQGIGGEQFF. CDR3 DNA sequence: TGTGCCAGCAGGTGGCAGGGGATCGGGGGTGAGCAGTTCTTC.

This clone was detected once. In DNA, the CDR3 is TGCGCCAGCAGCTTGGCAGGGGACACAGATACGCAGTATTTT. As protein: CASSLAGDTDTQYF. The chain recombines TRBV5-1 with TRBJ2-3, with D possibly matching TRBD1 (6 bases). The germline CDR1 and CDR2 sequences are SGHRS and YFSETQ. The V end lost 0 bases, the J end lost 2 bases, and 7 bases lay between the germline ends. CDR3 length: 14 residues.

This clone appeared once. The V and J genes are TRBV10-2 and TRBJ2-1, with 8 bases identical to TRBD2. J gave up 0 bases and V 7 bases, and 5 bases lay outside the gene matches. The germline CDR1 and CDR2 sequences are WSHSY and SAAADI. The CDR3 consists of 15 residues. The CDR3 DNA sequence: TGCGCCAGCAAAAGCGGGAGTAACTCCTACAATGAGCAGTTCTTC. Translating gives CASKSGSNSYNEQFF.

This clone was seen just once. A junction boundary mismatches the germline segment, possibly from a read error. The V and J genes are TRBV4-1 and TRBJ2-7; the D gene is possibly TRBD1 (6 bases). This CDR3 contains 11 residues. The V gene's germline CDR1 is MGHRA and CDR2 YSYEKL. This chain's CDR3 is CSSSQQGEQYF. DNA for the CDR3: TGCTCCAGCAGTCAACAGGGCGAGCAGTACTTC.

The chain joins TRBV5-1 to TRBJ2-1, with D tentatively TRBD1 (6 bases). V lost 4 bases and J lost 5, with 10 bases in between. This CDR3 spans 13 amino acids. The germline CDR1 and CDR2 sequences are SGHRS and YFSETQ. The CDR3 DNA is TGCGCCAGCAGCAGGGGGTGGGACAATGAGCAGTTCTTC. Encoded protein: CASSRGWDNEQFF.

Comment on this clone: Given a much more abundant clone one base away, this may be a read error. Other DNA sequences from this sample encode an identical CDR3 as well. The V gene is TRBV7-8, the J gene TRBJ2-7; 7 positions match TRBD1. Germline V CDR1 and CDR2: SGHVS, FQNEAQ. The CDR3 extends over 14 amino acids. The CDR3 loop reads CASSLNRGPYEQYF. Here the CDR3 DNA reads TGTGCAAGCAGCTTAAACAGGGGTCCCTACGAGCAGTACTTC.

This clone was counted a single time. The rearrangement links TRBV11-2 to TRBJ2-5; TRBD1 agrees at 8 bases. J lost 1 base, V lost 5 bases, and 0 bases had no gene match. The V gene's germline CDR1 is SGHAT and CDR2 FQNNGV. The CDR3 extends over 13 amino acids. The CDR3 DNA follows: TGTGCCAGCAGCCAGGGGGCCCAAGAGACCCAGTACTTC. Translation: CASSQGAQETQYF.

The rearrangement uses TRBV19 and TRBJ2-1, with D possibly being TRBD2 (6 bases). The CDR3 is 13 residues long. The V end was cut by 3 bases, the J end by 7 bases, with 10 bases between. Looked up from germline, CDR1 is LNHDA and CDR2 is SQIVND (reference sequence). Here the CDR3 reads CASSITSRNEQFF. The CDR3 nucleotides read TGTGCCAGTAGTATCACTAGCAGAAATGAGCAGTTCTTC.

This clone was seen more than once but under ten times. A far larger clone is one base from this, pointing to a likely read error. This sequence joins TRBV5-1 and TRBJ1-1; no firm D call. This CDR3 is built from 13 residues. CDR1 is SGHRS, CDR2 YFSETQ, per germline. V lost 1 base to trimming and J lost 6 bases, with 10 bases between them. The CDR3 coding sequence is TGCGCCAGCAGCTTGCAGTGTGCGCCTGAAGCTTTCTTT. This encodes CASSLQCAPEAFF.

This chain uses TRBV18 with TRBJ1-1, with 7 bases matching TRBD1. The germline gives CDR1 KGHSH, CDR2 LQKENI. This CDR3 has 13 residues. V was pared by 3 bases and J by 4 bases, with 2 bases of the junction left unmatched. Written as DNA, the CDR3 is TGTGCCAGCTCACCCGACAGGGTCACTGAAGCTTTCTTT. Translating it yields CASSPDRVTEAFF.

Regarding this clone: This likely stems from a read error, as it lies one base from a far larger clone. This sequence joins TRBV4-3 and TRBJ1-4, with unresolved D. This CDR3 region has 12 residues. Looked up from germline, CDR1 is LGHNA and CDR2 is YSLEER. This CDR3 reads CAGSQGNEKLFF. CDR3 coding DNA: TGCGCCGGCAGCCAAGGCAATGAAAAACTGTTTTTT.

The chain employs TRBV4-3 and TRBJ1-1; 8 bases line up with TRBD1. With V trimmed by 1 base and J by 0 bases, 7 bases remained unmatched. The germline CDR1 and CDR2 sequences are LGHNA and YSLEER. This CDR3 is built from 17 residues. CDR3 loop: CASSQAPDRALNTEAFF. Written as DNA, the CDR3 is TGCGCCAGCAGCCAAGCCCCGGACAGGGCCCTGAACACTGAAGCTTTCTTT.

The chain combines TRBV6-5 with TRBJ1-3; D is unclear. Trimming pared 5 bases from V and 0 bases from J, leaving 11 bases between. The germline V gene has CDR1 MNHEY and CDR2 SVGAGI. The CDR3 is 15 amino acids. CDR3 nucleotides: TGTGCCAGCAGTAGATCTATTTCCTCTGGAAACACCATATATTTT. Protein: CASSRSISSGNTIYF.

The chain combines TRBV9 with TRBJ2-2; 9 positions match TRBD1. CDR3 length: 15 residues. Germline loops: CDR1 SGDLS, CDR2 YYNGEE. The junction had 3 bases not matched to a gene; V was cut back by 0 bases and J by 6 bases. The CDR3 is CASSVVTGGSGELFF. The DNA for the CDR3 is TGTGCCAGCAGCGTAGTGACAGGGGGGTCCGGGGAGCTGTTTTTT.

The V and J genes are TRBV28 and TRBJ2-6; TRBD2 might be the D (5 bases). This CDR3 region has 15 residues. Trimming stripped 5 bases from V and 1 base from J, with 9 bases between. Germline V gives CDR1 MDHEN, CDR2 SYDVKM. In DNA, the CDR3 is TGTGCCAGCAGTAAAAGAGGGTCTGGGGCCAACGTCCTGACTTTC. It is translated as CASSKRGSGANVLTF. The full variable domain, its missing parts supplied by reference TRBV28 and TRBJ2-6, is DVKVTQSSRYLVKRTGEKVFLECVQDMDHENMFWYRQDPGLGLRLIYFSYDVKMKEKGDIPEGYSVSREKKERFSLILESASTNQTSMYLCASSKRGSGANVLTFGAGSRLTVL.

This clone showed up just a few times. J is TRBJ2-7 and V is TRBV6-1; 10 bases are a match to TRBD2. This CDR3 has 13 residues. V dropped 7 bases and J dropped 7; count of bases not matched to a gene: 7. Germline V gene lookup returns CDR1 MNHNS and CDR2 SASEGT. Here the CDR3 DNA reads TGTGCCAGCATGGGGCCTAGCGGGGGTGAGCAGTACTTC. Its protein is CASMGPSGGEQYF.

V and J are TRBV28 and TRBJ1-2; 7 bases are shared with TRBD1. Germline V CDR1 and CDR2: MDHEN, SYDVKM. The V segment lost 4 bases and the J segment 2 bases; nucleotides outside the gene matches: 4. The CDR3 runs 14 residues. CDR3 sequence: CASSSSGQNYGYTF. DNA of the CDR3: TGTGCCAGCAGTTCATCGGGACAGAACTATGGCTACACCTTC.

The chain joins TRBV11-2 to TRBJ2-1; no definite D call. The V end lost 5 bases, the J end lost 6 bases, and 5 bases lay between the germline ends. CDR1 and CDR2 (germline): SGHAT, FQNNGV. The CDR3 has 11 residues. CDR3 residues: CASSIVNEQFF. The DNA of the CDR3 is TGTGCCAGCAGCATCGTCAATGAGCAGTTCTTC.

J is TRBJ1-1 and V is TRBV7-9; tentatively, D is TRBD1 (5 bases). CDR1 is SEHNR and CDR2 is FQNEAQ in the germline V gene (reference sequence). V dropped 5 bases and J dropped 1 base, with 11 bases sitting between them. The CDR3 runs to 14 residues. CDR3 coding DNA: TGTGCCAGCAGCGTGGGACGCGGGAACACTGAAGCTTTCTTT. This gives the protein CASSVGRGNTEAFF.

The CDR3 sequence is CASSPTGGEETQYF. CDR3 coding DNA: TGTGCCAGTAGCCCGACAGGGGGAGAAGAGACCCAGTACTTC. This chain joins TRBV19 and TRBJ2-5; TRBD1 agrees at 9 bases. The J segment lost 3 bases and the V segment lost 6 bases, leaving 5 bases of the junction unmatched. The germline V gene encodes CDR1 LNHDA and CDR2 SQIVND (reference sequence). This CDR3 comprises 14 residues.